This TCR beta chain came from a study of cytomegalovirus exposure and HLA in healthy donors. The germline V gene has CDR1 ENHRY and CDR2 SYGVKD. The CDR3 sequence is 14 residues long. V lost 0 bases and J 6 bases, leaving 9 bases between the germline ends. PCR primers comprised 60 Vbeta and 13 Jbeta primers. Measured with immunoSEQ multiplex PCR; TCRdb has only the in-frame clones, and not every one. Among over 140,000 clones listed, roughly four fifths were seen once. The TCR was taken from a man aged 25-45 years in good health and CMV-seropositive. The sample was PBMCs. The chain joins TRBV10-3 to TRBJ1-5; no clear D. The CDR3 bases are TGTGCCATCAGTGAGTCGGAGGGCCCTCAGCCCCAGCATTTT. Amino acid sequence: CAISESEGPQPQHF.